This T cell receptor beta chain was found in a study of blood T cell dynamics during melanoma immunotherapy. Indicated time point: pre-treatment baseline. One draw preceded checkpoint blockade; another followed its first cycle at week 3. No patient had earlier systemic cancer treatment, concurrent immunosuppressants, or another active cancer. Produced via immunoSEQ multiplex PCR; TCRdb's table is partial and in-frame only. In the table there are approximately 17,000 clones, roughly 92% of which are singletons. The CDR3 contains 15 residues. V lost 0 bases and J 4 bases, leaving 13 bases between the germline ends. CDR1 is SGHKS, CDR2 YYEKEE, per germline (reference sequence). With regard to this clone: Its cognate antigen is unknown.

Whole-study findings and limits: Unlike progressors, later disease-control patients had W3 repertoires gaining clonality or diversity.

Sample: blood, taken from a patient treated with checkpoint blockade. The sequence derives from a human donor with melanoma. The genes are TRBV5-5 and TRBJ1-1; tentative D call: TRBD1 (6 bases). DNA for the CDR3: TGTGCCAGCAGCTTGGTTATGACAGGTGGCACTGAAGCTTTCTTT. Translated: CASSLVMTGGTEAFF.